Shown below are 24 T cell receptor beta chains from a single sample sequenced in a study of human T cells and chemical hapten exposure. TCRdb reprocessed the RACE reads via MiXCR and lists one record per CDR3 protein. The table includes some 180,000 distinct CDR3 sequences, under 25% detected once. Time point indicated: patch test 1, 2 weeks after DPC sensitization. The treatment here: therapeutic diphenylcyclopropenone sensitization with weekly scalp DPC. This sample comprised whole blood, obtained in connection with sensitization to the hapten diphenylcyclopropenone (DPC). All receptors come from a woman aged 45-60 years with alopecia areata. Some clones in this sample may be carry-over from other donors' samples.

This rearrangement joins TRBV21-1 to TRBJ2-7. TRBV21-1 is a recognized pseudogene. CDR3 length equals 14 residues. CDR3 amino acids: CASSKVGNSYEQYF. CDR3 nucleotides: TGTGCCAGCAGCAAAGTAGGGAACTCCTACGAGCAGTACTTC.

The CDR3 loop reads CSVAESQETQYF. In DNA, the CDR3 is TGCAGCGTTGCGGAGTCGCAAGAGACCCAGTACTTC. The rearrangement uses TRBV29-1 and TRBJ2-5; D remains unclear. This CDR3 region has 12 residues. Trimming removed 4 bases from V and 2 bases from J, with 8 bases in between. Per germline, CDR1 SQVTM and CDR2 ANQGSEA.

This clonotype occurred a few times. DNA of the CDR3: TGCAGTGCTAGAGAGCCGTTGGGGGAAGGGACCCAGCATTTT. This sequence encodes CSAREPLGEGTQHF. J is TRBJ1-5 and V is TRBV20-1; possibly TRBD1 for D (5 bases). CDR1 and CDR2 (germline): DFQATT, SNEGSKA (reference sequence). The ends were cut back, 0 bases at V and 11 bases at J, with 17 bases in the middle. This CDR3 comprises 14 residues.

This clonotype occurred a few times. This chain joins TRBV5-1 and TRBJ1-5, with TRBD1 identical over 9 bases. Trimming at V came to 2 bases and at J to 4 bases, leaving 4 bases not matched to a gene. From germline, CDR1 is SGHRS and CDR2 YFSETQ. The CDR3 covers 15 residues. The CDR3 nucleotides read TGCGCCAGCAGCTTAACCGGGACAGGGAATCAGCCCCAGCATTTT. Encoded protein: CASSLTGTGNQPQHF. The entire variable domain, with the rest obtained from reference TRBV5-1 and TRBJ1-5, is as follows: KAGVTQTPRYLIKTRGQQVTLSCSPISGHRSVSWYQQTPGQGLQFLFEYFSETQRNKGNFPGRFSGRQFSNSRSEMNVSTLELGDSALYLCASSLTGTGNQPQHFGDGTRLSIL.

This clonotype was recorded a few times. V and J are TRBV29-1 and TRBJ2-2; 11 positions match TRBD2. V lost 4 bases to trimming and J lost 1 base; unmatched junction nucleotides: 8. The germline V gene has CDR1 SQVTM and CDR2 ANQGSEA. This CDR3 comprises 17 residues. This CDR3 reads CSVVKLAGALNTGELFF. CDR3 nucleotides: TGCAGCGTTGTTAAACTAGCGGGGGCATTGAACACCGGGGAGCTGTTTTTT.

This clonotype came up a few times. The rearrangement joins TRBV20-1 to TRBJ2-3, with TRBD2 as a possible D gene (6 bases). The CDR3 spans 12 residues. Germline lookup yields CDR1 DFQATT and CDR2 SNEGSKA (reference sequence). V was cut by 3 bases and J by 5 bases, with 9 bases left in between. DNA of the CDR3: TGCAGTGCTAGGGAAGCGGGAGATACGCAGTATTTT. This encodes CSAREAGDTQYF.

This clonotype has a handful of counts. The chain uses TRBV18 and TRBJ1-2, with TRBD1 matching 8 bases. With V trimmed by 1 base and J by 5 bases, 6 bases remained unmatched. The CDR3 sequence is 15 residues long. Looked up from germline, CDR1 is KGHSH and CDR2 is LQKENI. The CDR3, as DNA: TGTGCCAGCTCACCACGACAGGGGCGAGAATATGGCTACACCTTC. It translates to CASSPRQGREYGYTF.

This clonotype was recorded a few times. The rearrangement links TRBV10-3 to TRBJ2-7; TRBD2 is a possible D gene (5 bases). V was trimmed by 0 bases and J by 5 bases, leaving 8 bases between them. Germline V gives CDR1 ENHRY, CDR2 SYGVKD. The CDR3 has 13 amino acids. CDR3 protein: CAISESRVHEQYF. The CDR3 coding sequence is TGTGCCATCAGTGAGTCGAGGGTCCACGAGCAGTACTTC.

A few counts support this clonotype. The gene calls are TRBV11-2 and TRBJ1-6; maybe TRBD1 (6 bases). CDR3 length: 16 amino acids. The V and J ends lost 1 base and 9 bases respectively, with 16 bases between them. Germline V gene sequence: CDR1 SGHAT, CDR2 FQNNGV. The CDR3 nucleotides are TGTGCCAGCAGCTTAGTCCCAGGGGTTGTAAGTTCACCCCTCCACTTT. It encodes CASSLVPGVVSSPLHF.

V gene TRBV3-1 combines with J gene TRBJ2-7; D uncertain. The V gene's germline CDR1 is LGHDT and CDR2 YNNKEL (reference sequence). V was clipped by 0 bases and J by 0 bases, with 6 bases between them. CDR3 length: 14 amino acids. The CDR3 coding sequence is TGTGCCAGCAGCCAAGATCGCACCTCCTACGAGCAGTACTTC. This translates into CASSQDRTSYEQYF.

The genes are TRBV11-2 and TRBJ2-6, with unresolved D. Germline assignment: CDR1 SGHAT and CDR2 FQNNGV. V lost 2 bases to trimming and J lost 3 bases, with 8 bases between them. This CDR3 comprises 15 residues. CDR3 in amino acids: CASSLSVGGANVLTF. CDR3 coding DNA: TGTGCCAGCAGCTTAAGCGTCGGTGGGGCCAACGTCCTGACTTTC.

The V and J genes are TRBV4-2 and TRBJ2-1, with D unclear. The CDR3 sequence is 16 residues long. The V end lost 2 bases, the J end lost 4 bases, and 15 bases lay between the germline ends. Germline assignment: CDR1 LGHNA and CDR2 YNFKEQ. The CDR3 here is CASSQSVETLYNEQFF. CDR3 nucleotides: TGTGCCAGCAGCCAATCTGTTGAGACACTGTACAATGAGCAGTTCTTC.

This CDR3 is CASSPKSGRGREDEQYF. CDR3 nucleotides: TGTGCCAGCAGTCCCAAATCGGGCAGGGGGCGAGAGGACGAGCAGTACTTC. This sequence joins TRBV28 and TRBJ2-7; 8 nucleotides align to TRBD1. Trimming cost V 5 bases and J 5 bases; bases outside gene matches: 17. Germline loops: CDR1 MDHEN, CDR2 SYDVKM. CDR3 length equals 17 residues.

The CDR3 nucleotides read TGTGCCAGCAGCTACAGGGGGGAGGCCCCAGATACGCAGTATTTT. Translated, it gives CASSYRGEAPDTQYF. V gene TRBV7-2 combines with J gene TRBJ2-3; 8 bases are shared with TRBD1. The CDR3 consists of 15 residues. V lost 4 bases and J lost 4; bases outside the gene matches: 7. CDR1 SGHTA and CDR2 FQGNSA come from the germline V gene.

The chain is built from TRBV15 and TRBJ1-2, with D perhaps matching TRBD1 (5 bases). The CDR3 loop spans 19 amino acids. Germline CDR1 is LNHNV and CDR2 is YYDKDF (reference sequence). V lost 0 bases to trimming and J lost 0 bases, with 20 bases between them. CDR3 loop: CATSRDPGGGDSSNYGYTF. The CDR3 DNA reads as TGTGCCACCAGCAGAGACCCTGGGGGGGGGGATTCCTCTAACTATGGCTACACCTTC.

The chain is built from TRBV29-1 and TRBJ2-2; TRBD2 matches 15 bases. CDR3 size: 16 residues. With 7 bases clipped from V and 0 bases from J, the junction kept 3 bases outside the gene matches. Looked up from germline, CDR1 is SQVTM and CDR2 is ANQGSEA. DNA for the CDR3: TGCAGCGCCCGGACTAGCGGGAGGGCGAACACCGGGGAGCTGTTTTTT. As protein: CSARTSGRANTGELFF.

Only a few counts were recorded for this clonotype. The rearrangement uses TRBV24-1 and TRBJ2-5, with TRBD1 matching 8 bases. The CDR3 is 13 residues long. V was clipped by 7 bases and J by 2 bases; unmatched bases: 2. Germline assignment: CDR1 KGHDR and CDR2 SFDVKD. The DNA of the CDR3 is TGTGCCACCAGGGGACAGGTTCAAGAGACCCAGTACTTC. This codes for CATRGQVQETQYF.

This clonotype appeared a few times. This chain joins TRBV6-1 and TRBJ1-1; maybe TRBD1 (6 bases). CDR3 length equals 15 residues. Germline CDR1 and CDR2: MNHNS and SASEGT. V lost 4 bases to trimming and J lost 1 base, with 13 bases between them. CDR3 sequence (DNA): TGTGCCAGCAGTGCCCTCGACAGGAAGAACACTGAAGCTTTCTTT. This encodes CASSALDRKNTEAFF.

CDR3: CASSFTSGTGEQFF. CDR3 DNA sequence: TGTGCCAGCAGCTTTACTAGCGGGACGGGTGAGCAGTTCTTC. The rearrangement links TRBV11-2 to TRBJ2-1; TRBD2 matches 10 bases. The CDR3 has 14 residues. The germline V gene has CDR1 SGHAT and CDR2 FQNNGV. Trimming took 3 bases from V and 9 from J; bases not matched to a gene: 5.

This clonotype was observed many times. The chain couples TRBV6-5 to TRBJ1-2, with 7 nucleotides matching TRBD1. The ends lost 6 bases at V and 8 bases at J; junction bases unmatched: 12. The V gene's germline CDR1 is MNHEY and CDR2 SVGAGI. CDR3 length: 14 amino acids. The CDR3 DNA sequence: TGTGCCAGCAGCCCAACCGGACAGGCTTTCGGCTACACCTTC. Translation: CASSPTGQAFGYTF.

This clonotype occurred many times. This chain links TRBV7-9 with TRBJ2-3; TRBD2 matches 7 bases. The junction had 5 bases not matched to a gene; V was cut back by 4 bases and J by 1 base. CDR3 length: 15 residues. CDR1 is SEHNR and CDR2 is FQNEAQ in the germline V gene (reference sequence). CDR3 sequence: CASSSGDYRTDTQYF. The CDR3 DNA is TGTGCCAGCAGCTCCGGGGACTACCGCACAGATACGCAGTATTTT.

This clonotype turned up a few times. One junction end does not reproduce the germline sequence, and a read error may be involved. The V gene is TRBV27, the J gene TRBJ2-3; 13 bases are shared with TRBD2. Germline V gene sequence: CDR1 MNHEY, CDR2 SMNVEV (reference sequence). This CDR3 contains 16 residues. The CDR3 bases are TGTGCCAGCAGTCCCCGACTAGCGGGAGGCACCGATACGCAGTATTTT. Encoded protein: CASSPRLAGGTDTQYF.

The chain uses TRBV27 and TRBJ2-5; 7 nucleotides agree with TRBD1. The CDR3 is made up of 16 amino acids. V trimming: 5 bases; J trimming: 7 bases; junction bases outside the gene matches: 16. In germline, CDR1 is MNHEY, CDR2 SMNVEV (reference sequence). For the CDR3, the DNA is TGTGCCAGCAGTGCCTCGATACAGGGGCCTGCCGGGACCCAGTACTTC. It is translated as CASSASIQGPAGTQYF.

This clonotype was picked up a small number of times. The chain carries TRBV27 and TRBJ1-3, with unresolved D. Germline V gives CDR1 MNHEY, CDR2 SMNVEV (reference sequence). V was pared by 3 bases and J by 0 bases, with 3 bases between. The CDR3 contains 13 residues. The CDR3 is CASSFSSGNTIYF. For the CDR3, the DNA is TGTGCCAGCAGTTTTTCCTCTGGAAACACCATATATTTT.